One sample yielded the 12 T cell receptor beta chains listed below, sequenced in a study of shared clonotypes between healthy human individuals. Method: immunoSEQ multiplex PCR; TCRdb's copy keeps in-frame clones and lacks some. Among 2.3 million or so clones listed, more than 80% were seen once. Material for sequencing was naive CD4+ T cells from PBMCs. Noted subset: CD45RA+ positively selected. The receptors were gathered from a man aged 18 to 30 in good health. Some clones in this sample may be carry-over from other donors' samples.

The chain uses TRBV5-4 and TRBJ2-7, with D unresolved. V gave up 0 bases and J gave up 3 bases, with 13 bases separating them. The V gene's germline CDR1 is SGHNT and CDR2 YYREEE (reference sequence). The CDR3 contains 15 residues. The CDR3 DNA sequence: TGTGCCAGCAGCTTGGCCCCTCCTTCAGGCTACGAGCAGTACTTC. As protein: CASSLAPPSGYEQYF.

The V call is TRBV6-1, the J call TRBJ1-1; TRBD1 aligns across 9 bases. Germline V CDR1 and CDR2: MNHNS, SASEGT. This CDR3 region has 11 residues. V dropped 6 bases and J dropped 14; count of bases not matched to a gene: 7. The CDR3 is CASRAGTGLFF. DNA for the CDR3: TGTGCCAGCAGGGCCGGGACAGGGTTATTCTTT.

The gene calls are TRBV28 and TRBJ1-2; TRBD1 is a possible D gene (5 bases). V was clipped by 6 bases and J by 0 bases, with 26 bases between them. The CDR3 has 19 amino acids. The germline gives CDR1 MDHEN, CDR2 SYDVKM. The CDR3: CASRSPRGGWGSANYGYTF. The CDR3 DNA sequence: TGTGCCAGCAGGTCTCCGAGGGGCGGTTGGGGATCAGCTAACTATGGCTACACCTTC.

The rearrangement joins TRBV7-3 to TRBJ2-4; maybe TRBD2 (6 bases). Germline V gene data show CDR1 as SGHTA and CDR2 as FQGTGA. Between the trimmed V and J ends, which lost 5 bases and 0 bases, there was a span of 23 bases. This CDR3 region has 19 residues. Here the CDR3 DNA reads TGTGCCAGCAGCCCTACGGGAAGCGGGTCTCCGGAAGCCAAAAACATTCAGTACTTC. Encoded protein: CASSPTGSGSPEAKNIQYF. The entire variable domain, with the rest obtained from reference TRBV7-3 and TRBJ2-4, is as follows: GAGVSQTPSNKVTEKGKYVELRCDPISGHTALYWYRQSLGQGPEFLIYFQGTGAADDSGLPNDRFFAVRPEGSVSTLKIQRTERGDSAVYLCASSPTGSGSPEAKNIQYFGAGTRLSVL.

V usage is TRBV7-2 and J usage is TRBJ2-2, with D possibly being TRBD2 (6 bases). The V end lost 2 bases, the J end lost 3 bases, and 13 bases lay between the germline ends. The CDR3 runs to 16 residues. Germline V CDR1 and CDR2: SGHTA, FQGNSA. DNA of the CDR3: TGTGCCAGCAGCTTACGGCACGGGGACTACACCGGGGAGCTGTTTTTT. It encodes CASSLRHGDYTGELFF. Complete variable domain (other parts from reference TRBV7-2 and TRBJ2-2): GAGVSQSPSNKVTEKGKDVELRCDPISGHTALYWYRQSLGQGLEFLIYFQGNSAPDKSGLPSDRFSAERTGGSVSTLTIQRTQQEDSAVYLCASSLRHGDYTGELFFGEGSRLTVL.

This clone was seen a single time. V is TRBV5-1 and J is TRBJ2-2, with D perhaps TRBD1 (6 bases). Germline assignment: CDR1 SGHRS and CDR2 YFSETQ. V lost 4 bases, J lost 0 bases, and 10 bases lay in between. There are 15 residues in the CDR3. Written as DNA, the CDR3 is TGCGCCAGCAGCCGGGACATCGCGAACACCGGGGAGCTGTTTTTT. As protein: CASSRDIANTGELFF.

The chain links TRBV10-3 to TRBJ2-7, with D possibly TRBD2 on 6 matching bases. The CDR3 is 15 residues long. Germline values: CDR1 ENHRY, CDR2 SYGVKD. Between the trimmed V and J ends, which lost 10 bases and 6 bases, there was a span of 25 bases. CDR3 amino acids: CATQIIGTGWVEQYF. The CDR3 coding sequence is TGTGCCACCCAAATCATAGGGACTGGCTGGGTCGAGCAGTACTTC.

This chain joins TRBV28 and TRBJ1-5; D unresolved. CDR1 is MDHEN and CDR2 is SYDVKM in the germline V gene. V was shortened by 4 bases and J by 6 bases, with 13 bases between the two germline ends. The CDR3 sequence is 14 residues long. The CDR3 reads CASSSPGPPQPQHF. The CDR3 nucleotides are TGTGCCAGCAGTTCCCCGGGTCCTCCTCAGCCCCAGCATTTT.

This chain uses TRBV6-6 with TRBJ2-7; a weak D match, TRBD2 (5 bases). The CDR3 is made up of 14 amino acids. The V and J ends lost 5 bases and 6 bases respectively, with 17 bases between them. The germline gives CDR1 MNHNY, CDR2 SVGAGI (reference sequence). CDR3 amino acids: CASSQGEGVGEQYF. As DNA, the CDR3 is TGTGCCAGCAGTCAAGGCGAGGGAGTGGGCGAGCAGTACTTC.

The chain has TRBV9 and TRBJ2-5, with 8 bases lining up with TRBD2. V lost 3 bases and J lost 4; bases outside the gene matches: 8. Germline V lookup: CDR1 SGDLS, CDR2 YYNGEE. CDR3 length: 15 amino acids. This CDR3 is CASSASLGRGETQYF. The CDR3 bases are TGTGCCAGCAGCGCCTCTCTCGGGAGGGGAGAGACCCAGTACTTC.

The chain joins TRBV7-9 to TRBJ1-2, with TRBD1 matching over 8 bases. The CDR3 is made up of 13 amino acids. Losses at the gene ends were 5 bases for V and 8 bases for J; bases not matched to a gene: 7. CDR1 and CDR2 from the germline V gene are SEHNR and FQNEAQ (reference sequence). The CDR3 reads CASSRGTGIGYTF. The CDR3 bases are TGTGCCAGCAGCCGAGGGACAGGAATCGGCTACACCTTC.

The chain has TRBV27 and TRBJ1-4; D is ambiguous. This CDR3 region has 18 residues. The ends were cut back, 0 bases at V and 0 bases at J, with 14 bases in the middle. Per germline, CDR1 MNHEY and CDR2 SMNVEV (reference sequence). DNA of the CDR3: TGTGCCAGCAGTTTATCCGGACGGACGACCTCAACTAATGAAAAACTGTTTTTT. It is translated as CASSLSGRTTSTNEKLFF.